These T cell receptor beta chains were read from a single sample in a study of blood T cell repertoires in COVID-19. Assay used: immunoSEQ multiplex PCR; TCRdb lists only in-frame clones, some missing. The data show roughly 190,000 clones, approximately 82% seen once. Sequences were obtained from PBMCs or T cells enriched from blood (not recorded which). The source is a woman aged 60-70 years with acute COVID-19. Each CDR3 is given with its conserved first and last residue. A D gene is named only where the DNA matches it firmly. Clone size, where shown, is once, few, many, or a class for clones that have expanded.

clone size: NA; D gene: TRBD1; V gene: TRBV18; J gene: TRBJ1-4; CDR3 length: 17; CDR3 DNA: TGTGCCAGCTCACCAGGACAGGGGGCAACAACTAATGAAAAACTGTTTTTT; CDR3 protein: CASSPGQGATTNEKLFF
clone size: NA; D gene: NA; V gene: TRBV30; J gene: TRBJ1-5; CDR3 length: 13; CDR3 DNA: TGTGCCTGGAGTCATCAGGAAGATCAGCCCCAGCATTTT; CDR3 protein: CAWSHQEDQPQHF
clone size: NA; D gene: NA; V gene: TRBV6-5; J gene: TRBJ1-2; CDR3 length: 15; CDR3 DNA: TGTGCCAGCAGTACAGGGAGTTCCCCCCCTATGGGCTACACCTTC; CDR3 protein: CASSTGSSPPMGYTF
clone size: NA; D gene: TRBD1; V gene: TRBV30; J gene: TRBJ1-5; CDR3 length: 17; CDR3 DNA: TGTGCCTGGAGTGTATCGTTGACAGGGGTTAGCAATCAGCCCCAGCATTTT; CDR3 protein: CAWSVSLTGVSNQPQHF
clone size: large; D gene: TRBD1; V gene: TRBV5-1; J gene: TRBJ1-2; CDR3 length: 16; CDR3 DNA: TGCGCCAGCAGCTTGGTCACAGGGGGACTGGGCTATGGCTACACCTTC; CDR3 protein: CASSLVTGGLGYGYTF
clone size: NA; D gene: NA; V gene: TRBV20-1; J gene: TRBJ1-1; CDR3 length: 11; CDR3 DNA: TGCAGTAGTTTCGTGAGCACTGAAGCTTTCTTT; CDR3 protein: CSSFVSTEAFF
clone size: NA; D gene: TRBD2; V gene: TRBV4-3; J gene: TRBJ2-1; CDR3 length: 13; CDR3 DNA: TGCGCCAGCAGCCAGTTCTTGGGGGGGAGGCAGTTCTTC; CDR3 protein: CASSQFLGGRQFF
clone size: NA; D gene: NA; V gene: TRBV6-2/TRBV6-3; J gene: TRBJ1-1; CDR3 length: 12; CDR3 DNA: TGTGCCAGCAGTTACCTAAACAGGGTCGCTTTCTTT; CDR3 protein: CASSYLNRVAFF
clone size: NA; D gene: NA; V gene: TRBV4-3; J gene: TRBJ1-1; CDR3 length: 14; CDR3 DNA: TGCGCCAGCAGCCAAGGTTCAGGGGACACTGAAGCTTTCTTT; CDR3 protein: CASSQGSGDTEAFF
clone size: NA; D gene: NA; V gene: TRBV7-2; J gene: TRBJ1-5; CDR3 length: 15; CDR3 DNA: TGTGCCAGCAGCTTAGGGCAGGGCGGGGATCAGCCCCAGCATTTT; CDR3 protein: CASSLGQGGDQPQHF
clone size: NA; D gene: TRBD1; V gene: TRBV5-5; J gene: TRBJ1-6; CDR3 length: 15; CDR3 DNA: TGTGCCAGCAGCTTAGAAGGGGGCTGGAATTCACCCCTCCACTTT; CDR3 protein: CASSLEGGWNSPLHF
clone size: NA; D gene: NA; V gene: TRBV19; J gene: TRBJ2-4; CDR3 length: 19; CDR3 DNA: TGTGCCAGTAGTCCCCGCTCCCAGGACTTAATACTAGCCAAAAACATTCAGTACTTC; CDR3 protein: CASSPRSQDLILAKNIQYF
clone size: few; D gene: TRBD1; V gene: TRBV4-3; J gene: TRBJ1-2; CDR3 length: 15; CDR3 DNA: TGCGCCAGCAGCCAGACAGGGGGCGGTTACTATGGCTACACCTTC; CDR3 protein: CASSQTGGGYYGYTF
clone size: NA; D gene: NA; V gene: TRBV6-5; J gene: TRBJ1-6; CDR3 length: 14; CDR3 DNA: TGTGCCAGCAGTTACTCGAGGCAGTCTTCACCCCTCCACTTT; CDR3 protein: CASSYSRQSSPLHF
clone size: NA; D gene: NA; V gene: TRBV7-2; J gene: TRBJ1-5; CDR3 length: 14; CDR3 DNA: TGTGCCAGCAGCTTATTTTGGGGGGATCAGCCCCAGCATTTT; CDR3 protein: CASSLFWGDQPQHF
clone size: NA; D gene: NA; V gene: TRBV30; J gene: TRBJ2-1; CDR3 length: 16; CDR3 DNA: TGTGCCTGGAGTGTAGATGGACTAGGGGGGGACAATGAGCAGTTCTTC; CDR3 protein: CAWSVDGLGGDNEQFF
clone size: NA; D gene: TRBD1; V gene: TRBV2; J gene: TRBJ1-1; CDR3 length: 14; CDR3 DNA: TGTGCCAGCAGTGACAGGGGGCAGAACACTGAAGCTTTCTTT; CDR3 protein: CASSDRGQNTEAFF
clone size: NA; D gene: NA; V gene: TRBV25-1; J gene: TRBJ1-4; CDR3 length: 15; CDR3 DNA: TGTGCCAGCAGTGAACAATCAAGGGGTGGTGAAAAACTGTTTTTT; CDR3 protein: CASSEQSRGGEKLFF
clone size: NA; D gene: TRBD1; V gene: TRBV6-5; J gene: TRBJ1-2; CDR3 length: 13; CDR3 DNA: TGTGCCAGCAGACCCCCAGGGGGACGCGGCTACACCTTC; CDR3 protein: CASRPPGGRGYTF
clone size: NA; D gene: NA; V gene: TRBV7-6; J gene: TRBJ1-5; CDR3 length: 15; CDR3 DNA: TGTGCCAGCAGCTTAACGGGGGACGGTCTAAGTCCCCAGCATTTT; CDR3 protein: CASSLTGDGLSPQHF
clone size: NA; D gene: NA; V gene: TRBV28; J gene: TRBJ1-1; CDR3 length: 15; CDR3 DNA: TGTGCCAGCACCTTGGGGGTGGGGGGATACACTGAAGCTTTCTTT; CDR3 protein: CASTLGVGGYTEAFF
clone size: NA; D gene: NA; V gene: TRBV6-2/TRBV6-3; J gene: TRBJ1-2; CDR3 length: 16; CDR3 DNA: TGTGCCAGCAGTTCGCGAAGGACAGCGATTAACTATGGCTACACCTTC; CDR3 protein: CASSSRRTAINYGYTF
clone size: NA; D gene: TRBD1; V gene: TRBV5-3; J gene: TRBJ1-4; CDR3 length: 19; CDR3 DNA: TGTGCCAGAAGCCGGGACAGGACCCCTCCCTCCCCTTTTAATGAAAAACTGTTTTTT; CDR3 protein: CARSRDRTPPSPFNEKLFF
clone size: NA; D gene: TRBD1; V gene: TRBV6-6; J gene: TRBJ2-1; CDR3 length: 12; CDR3 DNA: TGTGCCAGCAGTCCTCCGGGACAGGGATCGTTCTTC; CDR3 protein: CASSPPGQGSFF
clone size: NA; D gene: NA; V gene: TRBV18; J gene: TRBJ2-1; CDR3 length: 15; CDR3 DNA: TGTGCCAGCTCACCACCGGGAGTCCAACTCGTGGGGCAGTTCTTC; CDR3 protein: CASSPPGVQLVGQFF
clone size: NA; D gene: NA; V gene: TRBV28; J gene: TRBJ1-2; CDR3 length: 12; CDR3 DNA: TGTGCCTGCTTAGCCGTGGCCTATGGCTACACCTTC; CDR3 protein: CACLAVAYGYTF
clone size: NA; D gene: TRBD2; V gene: TRBV2; J gene: TRBJ2-3; CDR3 length: 14; CDR3 DNA: TGTGCCAGAGTAGCGGGATCTAGCACAGATACGCAGTATTTT; CDR3 protein: CARVAGSSTDTQYF
clone size: few; D gene: NA; V gene: TRBV7-8; J gene: TRBJ2-7; CDR3 length: 14; CDR3 DNA: TGTGCCAGCAGCTTAGAGTTCAGGGCGGACGAGCAGTACTTC; CDR3 protein: CASSLEFRADEQYF
clone size: NA; D gene: TRBD1; V gene: TRBV28; J gene: TRBJ2-7; CDR3 length: 14; CDR3 DNA: TGTGCCAGCAGTTTAGCTGACAGGGGCCACGAGCAGTACTTC; CDR3 protein: CASSLADRGHEQYF
clone size: NA; D gene: TRBD2; V gene: TRBV20-1; J gene: TRBJ2-1; CDR3 length: 15; CDR3 DNA: TGCAGTGCTAGTTTTTCTAGCGGGAGAGGGAATGAGCAGTTCTTC; CDR3 protein: CSASFSSGRGNEQFF